The 21 T cell receptor beta chains below were found in one sample sequenced in a study of cytomegalovirus exposure and HLA in healthy donors (dated by TCRdb to the late 2010s). The library was built by means of the immunoSEQ multiplex PCR assay. A mixture of 60 forward primers for TCR Vbeta segments and 13 reverse primers for TCR Jbeta segments was used in the multiplex PCR. This immuneACCESS table, as held by TCRdb, lists in-frame sequences with V and J called but not all clones. Of the missing ones, under half trace to an unresolved V gene in checked studies; the others have no known cause. This sample lists about 55,000 clones; 77% were detected once. The biggest ten clones account for around 2.4% of the sample. The sequencing sample was made of PBMCs. The receptor set was obtained from a female donor in good health and CMV-seronegative.

The V and J genes are TRBV21-1 and TRBJ2-1; the table's D call TRBD1 went unverified against the DNA. TRBV21-1 is shown as a pseudogene. This CDR3 is built from 12 residues. The CDR3 loop reads CASSKAGRSKFF. The CDR3 DNA follows: TGTGCCAGCAGCAAAGCAGGCAGGTCGAAGTTCTTC.

The rearrangement joins TRBV10-3 to TRBJ1-5; D gene ambiguous. The germline V and J ends were trimmed by 0 bases and 0 bases, with 6 bases remaining between them. CDR3 length: 15 amino acids. CDR1 is ENHRY and CDR2 is SYGVKD in the germline V gene. The CDR3 nucleotides are TGTGCCATCAGTGAGTCGAGAAATAGCAATCAGCCCCAGCATTTT. Its translation: CAISESRNSNQPQHF.

J is TRBJ1-2 and V is TRBV28; 8 bases line up with TRBD1. The V gene's germline CDR1 is MDHEN and CDR2 SYDVKM. Germline trimming cut 6 bases from V and 8 bases from J; bases unmatched to any gene: 8. There are 13 residues in the CDR3. CDR3 region: CASSRGQGLGYTF. The CDR3 DNA sequence: TGTGCCAGCAGCCGCGGACAGGGTTTAGGCTACACCTTC.

This clone was seen a single time. This sequence joins TRBV6-6 and TRBJ2-3, with D unresolved. The V and J ends lost 6 bases and 0 bases respectively, with 10 bases between them. The CDR3 extends over 14 amino acids. Germline V gene sequence: CDR1 MNHNY, CDR2 SVGAGI (reference sequence). DNA of the CDR3: TGTGCCAGCAGCCCTATATCTAGCACAGATACGCAGTATTTT. This translates into CASSPISSTDTQYF.

The chain uses TRBV10-3 and TRBJ2-1; 10 bases are a match to TRBD2. CDR1 ENHRY and CDR2 SYGVKD come from the germline V gene. The length of the CDR3 is 15 residues. Trimming took 4 bases from V and 9 from J; bases not matched to a gene: 9. The CDR3 spells CAISVGTSEEAEQFF. The CDR3 DNA sequence: TGTGCCATCAGTGTTGGGACTAGCGAGGAGGCTGAGCAGTTCTTC.

The genes are TRBV6-1 and TRBJ2-3; a possible D gene is TRBD1 (6 bases). Deletions cut 3 bases from V and 4 bases from J, with 11 bases between. The CDR3 runs 14 residues. CDR1 and CDR2 (germline): MNHNS, SASEGT. The CDR3 nucleotides read TGTGCCAGCAGTGATTCCAGGGGTCCAGATACGCAGTATTTT. Translated: CASSDSRGPDTQYF.

V usage is TRBV14 and J usage is TRBJ2-5; TRBD2 matches at 11 bases. Germline-derived CDR1 and CDR2 are SGHDN and FVKESK. With 0 bases clipped from V and 5 bases from J, the junction kept 8 bases outside the gene matches. The CDR3 totals 17 residues. DNA of the CDR3: TGTGCCAGCAGCCAAGATCCGCTAGCGGGAGGTCTGGAGACCCAGTACTTC. Amino acid sequence: CASSQDPLAGGLETQYF.

On this clone: The junction does not match germline at one end; this may be a read error. The rearrangement joins TRBV7-7 to TRBJ2-5, with D tentatively TRBD1 (6 bases). In germline, CDR1 is SSHAT, CDR2 FNYEAQ (reference sequence). The CDR3 extends over 14 amino acids. CDR3: CASSLQGSQETQYF. The CDR3 DNA sequence: TGTGCTAGCAGCCTACAGGGAAGCCAAGAGACCCAGTACTTC. Full variable domain (missing parts from reference TRBV7-7 and TRBJ2-5): GAGVSQSPRYKVTKRGQDVTLRCDPISSHATLYWYQQALGQGPEFLTYFNYEAQPDKSGLPSDRFSAERPEGSISTLTIQRTEQRDSAMYRCASSLQGSQETQYFGPGTRLLVL.

The chain uses TRBV7-6 and TRBJ2-7; D unresolved. Germline CDR1 reads SGHVS; CDR2 reads FNYEAQ. This CDR3 has 15 residues. V was clipped by 5 bases and J by 4 bases, with 18 bases between them. CDR3 protein: CASSHLVLTNYEQYF. The CDR3 nucleotides are TGTGCCAGCAGCCACTTGGTTCTCACGAATTACGAGCAGTACTTC. Full variable domain (rest looked up from reference TRBV7-6 and TRBJ2-7): GAGVSQSPRYKVTKRGQDVALRCDPISGHVSLYWYRQALGQGPEFLTYFNYEAQQDKSGLPNDRFSAERPEGSISTLTIQRTEQRDSAMYRCASSHLVLTNYEQYFGPGTRLTVT.

The J gene is TRBJ1-1, the V gene TRBV7-2; possibly TRBD1 for D (5 bases). The CDR3 covers 14 residues. From germline, CDR1 is SGHTA and CDR2 FQGNSA. Trimming cost V 0 bases and J 7 bases, with 12 bases left between them. DNA for the CDR3: TGTGCCAGCAGCTTAGCTACGGACACATATGAAGCTTTCTTT. Amino acids: CASSLATDTYEAFF.

The rearrangement links TRBV5-1 to TRBJ1-3; 10 bases map to TRBD1. With V trimmed by 8 bases and J by 0 bases, 5 bases remained unmatched. The CDR3 totals 15 residues. Germline V CDR1 and CDR2: SGHRS, YFSETQ. The CDR3 here is CASSRDRGSGNTIYF. CDR3 coding DNA: TGCGCCAGTTCCCGGGACAGGGGCTCTGGAAACACCATATATTTT.

The chain is built from TRBV30 and TRBJ2-2, with 8 positions matching TRBD2. The CDR3 has 16 residues. V shed 3 bases and J 3 bases; nucleotides not matched to a gene: 9. Germline CDR1 is GTSNPN and CDR2 is SVGIG (reference sequence). For the CDR3, the DNA is TGTGCCTGGAGGCTAACGGGGGGGCCGGACACCGGGGAGCTGTTTTTT. It codes for CAWRLTGGPDTGELFF.

This clone was seen a few times. This chain connects TRBV5-6 to TRBJ1-2; TRBD1 matches at 9 bases. Looked up from germline, CDR1 is SGHDT and CDR2 is YYEEEE. The CDR3 contains 16 residues. The J segment lost 5 bases and the V segment lost 4 bases, leaving 12 bases of the junction unmatched. Here the CDR3 reads CASSKGQGGAWYGYTF. Here the CDR3 DNA reads TGTGCCAGCAGCAAGGGACAGGGTGGAGCGTGGTATGGCTACACCTTC.

The rearrangement links TRBV7-6 to TRBJ2-2; 7 bases match TRBD2. V trimming: 5 bases; J trimming: 6 bases; junction bases outside the gene matches: 21. This CDR3 has 19 amino acids. The germline CDR1 and CDR2 sequences are SGHVS and FNYEAQ. The CDR3 protein is CASSPLPGGDSLGAGELFF. CDR3 nucleotides: TGTGCCAGCAGCCCACTACCGGGGGGTGACAGCTTGGGCGCCGGGGAGCTGTTTTTT.

This sequence joins TRBV18 and TRBJ2-3, with 7 bases fitting TRBD1. Germline CDR1 reads KGHSH; CDR2 reads LQKENI. This CDR3 spans 13 amino acids. V was pared by 5 bases and J by 5 bases, with 4 bases of the junction left unmatched. The CDR3 DNA reads TGTGCCAGCTCAGGGACAGCCGAAGATACGCAGTATTTT. It translates to CASSGTAEDTQYF.

This rearrangement joins TRBV15 to TRBJ2-5; 8 nucleotides line up with TRBD2. V shed 4 bases and J 5 bases; nucleotides not matched to a gene: 12. The CDR3 contains 16 residues. Germline CDR1 reads LNHNV; CDR2 reads YYDKDF (reference sequence). The CDR3 protein is CATSKSPGLEGETQYF. The CDR3 DNA is TGTGCCACCAGCAAATCGCCGGGACTAGAGGGGGAGACCCAGTACTTC.

The chain joins TRBV28 to TRBJ2-1; 7 positions match TRBD2. The CDR3 contains 16 residues. The ends lost 7 bases at V and 7 bases at J; junction bases unmatched: 16. Per germline, CDR1 MDHEN and CDR2 SYDVKM. CDR3: CASTYAGVGSGNEQFF. The CDR3 DNA is TGTGCCAGCACCTATGCGGGGGTCGGGTCGGGGAATGAGCAGTTCTTC.

The genes are TRBV2 and TRBJ1-1; D is unclear. This CDR3 is built from 11 residues. Germline CDR1 reads SNHLY; CDR2 reads FYNNEI. The V end was cut by 7 bases, the J end by 7 bases, with 10 bases between. CDR3 protein: CASMMGSEAFF. CDR3 DNA sequence: TGTGCCAGCATGATGGGGAGTGAAGCTTTCTTT. Full variable domain (remainder filled in from reference TRBV2 and TRBJ1-1): EPEVTQTPSHQVTQMGQEVILRCVPISNHLYFYWYRQILGQKVEFLVSFYNNEISEKSEIFDDQFSVERPDGSNFTLKIRSTKLEDSAMYFCASMMGSEAFFGQGTRLTVV.

The V gene is TRBV6-5, the J gene TRBJ1-2, with 9 bases aligning to TRBD1. The CDR3 covers 14 residues. V lost 5 bases to trimming and J lost 6 bases; unmatched junction nucleotides: 7. CDR1 is MNHEY, CDR2 SVGAGI, per germline. In DNA, the CDR3 is TGTGCCAGCAGTGGCCGGGACAGGGTAAATGGCTACACCTTC. Amino acid sequence: CASSGRDRVNGYTF.

This sequence joins TRBV10-3 and TRBJ2-1; 9 bases are shared with TRBD2. V shed 8 bases and J 0 bases; nucleotides not matched to a gene: 8. CDR1 and CDR2 from the germline V gene are ENHRY and SYGVKD. The CDR3 spans 16 residues. The CDR3 is CAIGRAGGLSYNEQFF. The CDR3 DNA reads as TGTGCCATCGGTCGAGCGGGGGGCCTCTCCTACAATGAGCAGTTCTTC.

The gene calls are TRBV4-3 and TRBJ2-3; D is possibly TRBD1 (6 bases). Trimming took off 0 bases at V and 4 bases at J, with 14 bases between the two ends. Looked up from germline, CDR1 is LGHNA and CDR2 is YSLEER. This CDR3 has 16 amino acids. The CDR3 DNA reads TGCGCCAGCAGCCAAGACACAGGGCTGGGCGCAGATACGCAGTATTTT. It translates to CASSQDTGLGADTQYF.